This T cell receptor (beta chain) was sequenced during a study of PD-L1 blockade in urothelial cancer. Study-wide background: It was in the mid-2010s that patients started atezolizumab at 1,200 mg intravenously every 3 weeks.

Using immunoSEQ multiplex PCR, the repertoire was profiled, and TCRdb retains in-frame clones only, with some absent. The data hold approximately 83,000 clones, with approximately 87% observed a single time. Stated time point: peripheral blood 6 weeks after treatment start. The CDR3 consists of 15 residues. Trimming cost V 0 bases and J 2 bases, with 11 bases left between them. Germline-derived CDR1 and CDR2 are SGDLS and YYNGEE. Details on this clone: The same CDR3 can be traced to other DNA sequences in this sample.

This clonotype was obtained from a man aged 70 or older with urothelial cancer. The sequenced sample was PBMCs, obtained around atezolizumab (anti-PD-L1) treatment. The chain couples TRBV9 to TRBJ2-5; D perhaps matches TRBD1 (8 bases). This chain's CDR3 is CASSVVQGGQETQYF. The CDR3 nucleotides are TGTGCCAGCAGCGTAGTACAGGGGGGGCAAGAGACCCAGTACTTC.